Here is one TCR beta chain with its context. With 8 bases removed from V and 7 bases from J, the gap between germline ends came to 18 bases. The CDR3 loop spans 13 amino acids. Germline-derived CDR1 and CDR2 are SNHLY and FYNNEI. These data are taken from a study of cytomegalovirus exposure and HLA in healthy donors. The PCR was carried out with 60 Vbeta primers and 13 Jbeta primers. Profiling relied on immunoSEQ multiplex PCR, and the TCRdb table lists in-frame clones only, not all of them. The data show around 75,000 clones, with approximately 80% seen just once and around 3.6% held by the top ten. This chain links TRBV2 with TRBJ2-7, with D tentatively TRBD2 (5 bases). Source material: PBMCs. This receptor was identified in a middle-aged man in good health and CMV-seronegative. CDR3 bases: TGTGCCAGCGTGCCAGGTCCTCCGGGGGAGCAGTACTTC. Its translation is CASVPGPPGEQYF.